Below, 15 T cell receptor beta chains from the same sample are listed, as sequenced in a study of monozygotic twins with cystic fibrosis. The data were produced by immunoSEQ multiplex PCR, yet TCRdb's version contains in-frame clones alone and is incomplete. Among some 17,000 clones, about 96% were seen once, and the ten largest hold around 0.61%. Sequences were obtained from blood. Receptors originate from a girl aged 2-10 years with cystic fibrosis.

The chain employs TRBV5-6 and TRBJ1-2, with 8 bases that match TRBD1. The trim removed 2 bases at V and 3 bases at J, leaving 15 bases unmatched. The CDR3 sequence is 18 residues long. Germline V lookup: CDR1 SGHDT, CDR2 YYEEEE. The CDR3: CASSFSLIPTGVDYGYTF. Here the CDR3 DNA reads TGTGCCAGCAGCTTCTCCCTCATCCCGACAGGGGTAGACTATGGCTACACCTTC.

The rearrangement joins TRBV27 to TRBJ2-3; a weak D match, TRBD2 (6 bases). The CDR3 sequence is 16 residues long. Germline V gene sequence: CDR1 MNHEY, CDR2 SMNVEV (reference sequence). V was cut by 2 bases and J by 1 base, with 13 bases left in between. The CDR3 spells CASSLIQGGGTDTQYF. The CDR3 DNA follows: TGTGCCAGCAGTTTAATCCAGGGAGGTGGCACAGATACGCAGTATTTT.

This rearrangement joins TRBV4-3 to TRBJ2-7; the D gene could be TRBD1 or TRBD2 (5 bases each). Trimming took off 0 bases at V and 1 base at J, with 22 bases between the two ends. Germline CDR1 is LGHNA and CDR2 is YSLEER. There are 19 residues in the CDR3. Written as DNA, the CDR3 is TGCGCCAGCAGCCAAGAACATTCGGGACGGAGGATCGGATCCTACGAGCAGTACTTC. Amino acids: CASSQEHSGRRIGSYEQYF.

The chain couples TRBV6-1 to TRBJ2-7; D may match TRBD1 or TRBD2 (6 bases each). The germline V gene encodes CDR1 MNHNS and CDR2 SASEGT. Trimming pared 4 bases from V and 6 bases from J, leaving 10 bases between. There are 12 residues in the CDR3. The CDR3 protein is CASSGGAGEQYF. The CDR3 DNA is TGTGCCAGCAGTGGGGGGGCGGGCGAGCAGTACTTC.

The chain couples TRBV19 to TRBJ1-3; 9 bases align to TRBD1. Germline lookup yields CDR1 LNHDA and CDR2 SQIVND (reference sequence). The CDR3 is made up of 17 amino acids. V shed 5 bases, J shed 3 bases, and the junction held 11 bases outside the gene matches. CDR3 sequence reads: CASSVRVQGQGGNTIYF. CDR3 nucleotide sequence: TGTGCCAGTAGTGTCCGGGTCCAGGGACAGGGTGGAAACACCATATATTTT.

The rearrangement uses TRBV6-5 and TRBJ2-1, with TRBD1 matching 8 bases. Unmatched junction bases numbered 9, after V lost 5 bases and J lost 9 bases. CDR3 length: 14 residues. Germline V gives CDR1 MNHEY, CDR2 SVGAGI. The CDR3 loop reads CASSPRTGWTEQFF. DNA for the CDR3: TGTGCCAGCAGTCCAAGGACAGGGTGGACTGAGCAGTTCTTC.

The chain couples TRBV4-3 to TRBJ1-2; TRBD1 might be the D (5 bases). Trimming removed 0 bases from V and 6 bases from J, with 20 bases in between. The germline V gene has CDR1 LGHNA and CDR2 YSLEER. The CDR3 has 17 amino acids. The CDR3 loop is CASSQDRGGWGGNGYTF. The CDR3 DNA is TGCGCCAGCAGCCAAGATCGCGGCGGGTGGGGGGGAAATGGCTACACCTTC.

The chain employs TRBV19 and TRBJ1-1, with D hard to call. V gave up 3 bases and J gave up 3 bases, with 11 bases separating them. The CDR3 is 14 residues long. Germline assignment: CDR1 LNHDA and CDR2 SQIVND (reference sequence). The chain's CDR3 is CASSIMDGDTEAFF. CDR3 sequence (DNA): TGTGCCAGTAGTATCATGGACGGGGACACTGAAGCTTTCTTT.

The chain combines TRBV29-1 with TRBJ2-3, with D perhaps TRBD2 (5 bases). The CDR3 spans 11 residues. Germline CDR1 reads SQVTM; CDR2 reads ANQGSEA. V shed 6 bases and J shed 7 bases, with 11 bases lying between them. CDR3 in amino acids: CSVPEGHTQYF. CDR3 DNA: TGCAGCGTCCCTGAGGGCCATACGCAGTATTTT.

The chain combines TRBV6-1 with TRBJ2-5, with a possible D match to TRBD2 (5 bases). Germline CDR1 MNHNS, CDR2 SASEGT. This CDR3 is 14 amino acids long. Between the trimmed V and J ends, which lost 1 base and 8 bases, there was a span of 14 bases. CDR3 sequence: CASSEGPSPGTQYF. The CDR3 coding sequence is TGTGCCAGCAGTGAAGGTCCGTCGCCGGGAACCCAGTACTTC.

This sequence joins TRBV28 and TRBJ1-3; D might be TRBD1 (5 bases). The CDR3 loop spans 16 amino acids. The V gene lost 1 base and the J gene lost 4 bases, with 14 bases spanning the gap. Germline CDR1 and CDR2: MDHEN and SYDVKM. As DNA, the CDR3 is TGTGCCAGCAGTTTATTTGCAGGGCGGCGGGGAAACACCATATATTTT. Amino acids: CASSLFAGRRGNTIYF.

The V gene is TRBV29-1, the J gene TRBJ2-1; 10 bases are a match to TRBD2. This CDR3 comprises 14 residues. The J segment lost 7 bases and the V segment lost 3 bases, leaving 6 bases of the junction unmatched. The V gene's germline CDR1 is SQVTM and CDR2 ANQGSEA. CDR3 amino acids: CSVDFSSGGNEQFF. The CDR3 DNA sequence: TGCAGCGTTGACTTCTCTAGCGGGGGTAATGAGCAGTTCTTC.

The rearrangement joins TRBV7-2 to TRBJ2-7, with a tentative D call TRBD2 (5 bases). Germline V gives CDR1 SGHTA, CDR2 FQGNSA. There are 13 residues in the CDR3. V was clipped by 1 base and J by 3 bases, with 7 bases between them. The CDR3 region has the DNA TGTGCCAGCAGCTTAGTAGAGGGCTACGAGCAGTACTTC. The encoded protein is CASSLVEGYEQYF.

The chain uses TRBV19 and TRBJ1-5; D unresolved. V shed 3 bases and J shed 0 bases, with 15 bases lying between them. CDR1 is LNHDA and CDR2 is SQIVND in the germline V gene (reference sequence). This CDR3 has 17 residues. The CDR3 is CASSIGLQTYSNQPQHF. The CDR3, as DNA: TGTGCCAGTAGTATCGGCCTACAGACATATAGCAATCAGCCCCAGCATTTT. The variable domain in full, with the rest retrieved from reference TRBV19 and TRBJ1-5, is DGGITQSPKYLFRKEGQNVTLSCEQNLNHDAMYWYRQDPGQGLRLIYYSQIVNDFQKGDIAEGYSVSREKKESFPLTVTSAQKNPTAFYLCASSIGLQTYSNQPQHFGDGTRLSIL.

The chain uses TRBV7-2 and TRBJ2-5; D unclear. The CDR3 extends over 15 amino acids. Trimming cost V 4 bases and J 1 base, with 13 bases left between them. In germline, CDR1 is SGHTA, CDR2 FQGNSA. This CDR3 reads CASSSEWPFQETQYF. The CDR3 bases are TGTGCCAGCAGCTCCGAATGGCCTTTCCAAGAGACCCAGTACTTC.